These T cell receptor beta chains were read from a single sample in a study of blood T cells in healthy people across ages. A single record per CDR3 protein comes from TCRdb applying MiXCR to the 5' RACE reads. The sample consists of about 500,000 distinct CDR3 sequences, approximately 25% of them appearing once. The data also belong to a second study, concerning T cells of mothers and their children.

What was sequenced was blood. The source is a boy aged 5 to 17 in good health. Both conserved end residues are part of each CDR3. The D gene is left open where the match is weak.

j_gene	v_gene	d_gene	CDR3aa
TRBJ2-1	TRBV5-1	.	CASSGRGEQFF
TRBJ1-5	TRBV20-1	.	CSARDIAGSNQPQHF
TRBJ2-4	TRBV20-1	.	CSARTDHLAKNIQYF
TRBJ2-2	TRBV6-5	.	CASTDNTGELFF
TRBJ2-7	TRBV12-3/TRBV12-4	.	CASSSSRLGEQYF
TRBJ2-2	TRBV6-6	.	CASSLGSHTGELFF
TRBJ1-1	TRBV18	.	CASSPLVLNTEAFF
TRBJ1-2	TRBV6-1	.	CASREGQRLNYGYTF
TRBJ2-1	TRBV5-1	.	CASSLIPSGGGEQFF
TRBJ2-2	TRBV9	.	CASSVGATGELFF
TRBJ2-7	TRBV12-3/TRBV12-4	TRBD2	CASRRTSGIYEQYF
TRBJ1-4	TRBV28	.	CASSRPQGRNEKLFF
TRBJ2-3	TRBV28	.	CASSSSPDADTQYF
TRBJ2-3	TRBV6-5	.	CASSYSLQGADTQYF
TRBJ2-3	TRBV7-9	.	CASSGGPWNTDTQYF
TRBJ2-1	TRBV6-5	TRBD1	CASWGQGIYNEQFF
TRBJ2-5	TRBV5-1	.	CASSSNTNPETQYF
TRBJ2-3	TRBV4-2	.	CASSQDKNTDTQYF
TRBJ2-6	TRBV10-3	TRBD1	CAISEPGGPGANVLTF
.	TRBV6-2/TRBV6-3	TRBD1	CASTTQTGGNEQYF
TRBJ2-1	TRBV24-1	.	CATSDRLGPGTHNEQFF
TRBJ1-1	TRBV2	TRBD1	CASRPTGARNTEAFF
TRBJ1-1	TRBV29-1	.	CSVSLALGAFF
TRBJ1-2	TRBV7-9	TRBD1	CASSLAEGQTLYGYTF
.	TRBV10-3	TRBD2	CAITQGTSGRYEQYF
TRBJ2-7	TRBV18	TRBD1	CASSRVPGQGSISYEQYF
TRBJ2-1	TRBV30	.	CAWSPDNNEQFF
TRBJ1-4	TRBV20-1	TRBD1	CSARARTGLDEKLFF
TRBJ2-7	TRBV12-3/TRBV12-4	.	CASSPQGLLRYEQYF
TRBJ2-7	TRBV29-1	TRBD2	CSAGTSSYEQYF
TRBJ2-7	TRBV7-9	.	CASSLAGRPYGDYEQYF
TRBJ2-7	TRBV15	.	CATSIITGNSYEQYF
TRBJ2-2	TRBV29-1	.	CSVRGTGVAGELFF
TRBJ2-4	TRBV15	TRBD2	CATSRDAGDSLDIQYF
TRBJ2-3	TRBV29-1	.	CSVTGSGTDTQYF
TRBJ1-6	TRBV7-9	.	CASSPATGYNSPLHF
TRBJ2-1	TRBV30	.	CAWSVPGWGDNEQFF
TRBJ2-5	TRBV11-2	.	CASSPYALRAGAKETQYF
.	TRBV25-1	TRBD2	CASSESGGSGSYEQYF
TRBJ2-5	TRBV27	TRBD2	CASSPSSGRRQETQYF
TRBJ2-7	TRBV10-3	TRBD1	CAIRGQVTYEQYF
TRBJ2-5	TRBV4-3	.	CASSQDWVPSGETQYF
.	TRBV7-2	TRBD2	CASSSLGLEKYNEQFF
TRBJ2-7	TRBV7-9	.	CASSTGILFYEQYF
TRBJ2-3	TRBV7-2	TRBD2	CASSLDSGGWDTQYF
TRBJ2-1	TRBV7-8	TRBD2	CASSLAGGHEQFF
.	TRBV20-1	TRBD2	CSARLAGGIYNEQFF
.	TRBV7-2	.	CASSLAVPTANEQFF
TRBJ1-1	TRBV28	TRBD1	CASSLDPGGKNTEAFF
TRBJ2-7	TRBV12-3/TRBV12-4	.	CASRGAGDYEQYF